What follows is one T cell receptor (beta chain) and its context. The antigen is not known. These data belong to a study of cytomegalovirus exposure and HLA in healthy donors. General observations from the study: In vitro checks showed that a few CMV-associated chains really do target CMV antigens.

The germline V gene has CDR1 MNHNS and CDR2 SASEGT. The ends were cut back, 4 bases at V and 0 bases at J, with 7 bases in the middle. This CDR3 has 14 amino acids. This PCR relied on a set of 60 Vbeta primers and 13 Jbeta primers. Only in-frame clones appear in the TCRdb table, and some are missing; sequencing was by immunoSEQ multiplex PCR. The profile covers about 140,000 clones, with around 65% appearing a single time and around 1.8% taken by the ten largest. The receptor comes from a male donor in good health and CMV-seronegative. Source material: PBMCs. This chain joins TRBV6-1 and TRBJ1-5; D remains ambiguous. The CDR3 DNA is TGTGCCAGCAGTGGGGAGTATAGCAATCAGCCCCAGCATTTT. It yields the protein CASSGEYSNQPQHF.